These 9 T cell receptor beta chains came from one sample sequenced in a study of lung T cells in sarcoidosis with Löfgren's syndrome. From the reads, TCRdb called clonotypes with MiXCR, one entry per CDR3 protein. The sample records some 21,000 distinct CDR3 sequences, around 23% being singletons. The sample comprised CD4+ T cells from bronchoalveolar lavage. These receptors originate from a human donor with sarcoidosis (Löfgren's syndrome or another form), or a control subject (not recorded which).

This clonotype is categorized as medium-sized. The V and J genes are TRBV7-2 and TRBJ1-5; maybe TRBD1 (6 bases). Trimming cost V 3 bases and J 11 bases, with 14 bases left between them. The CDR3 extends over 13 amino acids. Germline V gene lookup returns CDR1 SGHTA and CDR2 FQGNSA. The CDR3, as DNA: TGTGCCAGCAGCTTCACGGGGGGCAGTACCCAGCATTTT. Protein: CASSFTGGSTQHF. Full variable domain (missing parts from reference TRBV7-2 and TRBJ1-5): GAGVSQSPSNKVTEKGKDVELRCDPISGHTALYWYRQSLGQGLEFLIYFQGNSAPDKSGLPSDRFSAERTGGSVSTLTIQRTQQEDSAVYLCASSFTGGSTQHFGDGTRLSIL.

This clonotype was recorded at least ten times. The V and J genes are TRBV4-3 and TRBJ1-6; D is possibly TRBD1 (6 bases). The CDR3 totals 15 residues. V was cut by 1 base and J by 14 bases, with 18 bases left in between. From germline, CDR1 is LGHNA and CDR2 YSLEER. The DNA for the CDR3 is TGCGCCAGCAGCCAAGCTGTAGTGGGCGCAGGGGCCCTCCACTTT. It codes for CASSQAVVGAGALHF.

The CDR3, as DNA: TGTGCCGCCAGCGACCCAGGGTCGTCCCACGAGCAGTACTTC. This encodes CAASDPGSSHEQYF. The gene calls are TRBV25-1 and TRBJ2-7; D is perhaps TRBD1 (5 bases). This CDR3 is 14 amino acids long. V was pared by 11 bases and J by 5 bases, with 22 bases between. CDR1 is MGHDK and CDR2 is SYGVNS in the germline V gene.

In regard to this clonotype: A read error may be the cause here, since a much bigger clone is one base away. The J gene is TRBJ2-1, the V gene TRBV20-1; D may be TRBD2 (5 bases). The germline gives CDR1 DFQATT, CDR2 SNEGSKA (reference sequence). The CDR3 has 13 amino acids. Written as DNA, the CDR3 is TGCAGTACTAGTTCCGACCCGTACAATGAGCAGTTCTTC. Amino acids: CSTSSDPYNEQFF.

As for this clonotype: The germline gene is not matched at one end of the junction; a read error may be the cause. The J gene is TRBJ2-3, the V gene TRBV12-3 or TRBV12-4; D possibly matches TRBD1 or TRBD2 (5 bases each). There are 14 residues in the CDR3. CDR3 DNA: TGTGCCAGCAGTTTCAGGGAGAGGGCAGATGCGCAGTATTTT. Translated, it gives CASSFRERADAQYF.

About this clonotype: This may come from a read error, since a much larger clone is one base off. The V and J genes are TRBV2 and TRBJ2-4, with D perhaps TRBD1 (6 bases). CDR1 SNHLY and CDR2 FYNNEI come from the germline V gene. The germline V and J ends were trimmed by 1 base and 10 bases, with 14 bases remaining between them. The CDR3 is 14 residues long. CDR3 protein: CASSEGSGVKIQYF. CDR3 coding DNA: TGTGCCAGCAGTGAAGGATCAGGGGTAAAAATTCAGTACTTC.

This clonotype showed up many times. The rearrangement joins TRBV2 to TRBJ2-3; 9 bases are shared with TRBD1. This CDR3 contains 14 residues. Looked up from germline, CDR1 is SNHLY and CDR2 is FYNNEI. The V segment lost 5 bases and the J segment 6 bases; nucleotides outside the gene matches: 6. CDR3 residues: CASSTGGGMDTQYF. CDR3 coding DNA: TGTGCCAGCAGTACAGGGGGCGGAATGGATACGCAGTATTTT. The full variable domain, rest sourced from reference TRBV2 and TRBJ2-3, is EPEVTQTPSHQVTQMGQEVILRCVPISNHLYFYWYRQILGQKVEFLVSFYNNEISEKSEIFDDQFSVERPDGSNFTLKIRSTKLEDSAMYFCASSTGGGMDTQYFGPGTRLTVL.

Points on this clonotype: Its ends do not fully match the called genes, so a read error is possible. CDR3: CAGSLARENEQFF. Written as DNA, the CDR3 is TGTGCCGGCAGTCTGGCCAGGGAAAATGAGCAGTTCTTC. This chain uses TRBV5-4 with TRBJ2-1; D may be TRBD1 (5 bases). Germline CDR1 is SGHNT and CDR2 is YYREEE (reference sequence). This CDR3 comprises 13 residues.

CDR3 residues: CASSLQGTYTEAFF. DNA of the CDR3: TGTGCCAGCAGTCTACAGGGGACCTACACTGAAGCTTTCTTT. The chain links TRBV12-3 or TRBV12-4 to TRBJ1-1, with 7 bases identical to TRBD1. Trimming removed 5 bases from V and 3 bases from J; junction bases left unmatched: 6. The CDR3 runs 14 residues.